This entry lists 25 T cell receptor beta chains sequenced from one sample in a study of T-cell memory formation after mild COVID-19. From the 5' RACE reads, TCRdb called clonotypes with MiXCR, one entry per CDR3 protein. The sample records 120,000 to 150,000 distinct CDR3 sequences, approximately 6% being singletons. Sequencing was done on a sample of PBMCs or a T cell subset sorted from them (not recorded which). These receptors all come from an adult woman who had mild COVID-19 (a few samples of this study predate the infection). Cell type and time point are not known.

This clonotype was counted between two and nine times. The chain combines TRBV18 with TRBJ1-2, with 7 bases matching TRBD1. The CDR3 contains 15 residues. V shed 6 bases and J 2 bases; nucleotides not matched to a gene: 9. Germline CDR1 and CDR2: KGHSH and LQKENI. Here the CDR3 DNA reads TGTGCCAGCTCCCGGGACAGAATCGGGAACTATGGCTACACCTTC. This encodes CASSRDRIGNYGYTF.

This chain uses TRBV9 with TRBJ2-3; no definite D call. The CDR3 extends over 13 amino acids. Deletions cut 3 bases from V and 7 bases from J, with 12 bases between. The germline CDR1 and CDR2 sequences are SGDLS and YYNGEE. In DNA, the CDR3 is TGTGCCAGCAGCGCAACTACACCGAATACGCAGTATTTT. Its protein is CASSATTPNTQYF.

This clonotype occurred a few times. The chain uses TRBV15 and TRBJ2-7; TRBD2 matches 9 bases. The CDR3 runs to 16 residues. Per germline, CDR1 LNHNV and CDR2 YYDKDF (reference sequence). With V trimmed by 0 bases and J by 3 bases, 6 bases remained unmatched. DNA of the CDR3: TGTGCCACCAGCAGAGATCTTTTAGCGGGAGACTACGAGCAGTACTTC. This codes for CATSRDLLAGDYEQYF.

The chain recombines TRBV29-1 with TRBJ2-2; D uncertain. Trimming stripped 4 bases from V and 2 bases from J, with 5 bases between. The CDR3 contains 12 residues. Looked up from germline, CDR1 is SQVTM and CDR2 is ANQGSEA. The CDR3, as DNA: TGCAGCGTTGGGAAAAACACCGGGGAGCTGTTTTTT. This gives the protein CSVGKNTGELFF.

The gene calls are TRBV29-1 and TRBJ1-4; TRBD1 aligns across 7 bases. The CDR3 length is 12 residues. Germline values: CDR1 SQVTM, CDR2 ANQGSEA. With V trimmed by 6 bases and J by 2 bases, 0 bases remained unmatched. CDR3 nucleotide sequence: TGCAGCGTGACAGGGACTAATGAAAAACTGTTTTTT. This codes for CSVTGTNEKLFF.

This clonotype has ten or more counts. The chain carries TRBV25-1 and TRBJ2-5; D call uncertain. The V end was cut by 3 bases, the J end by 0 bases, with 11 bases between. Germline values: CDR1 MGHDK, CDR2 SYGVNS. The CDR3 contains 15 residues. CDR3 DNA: TGTGCCAGCAGTGACCTCGAAGTCTACCAAGAGACCCAGTACTTC. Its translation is CASSDLEVYQETQYF.

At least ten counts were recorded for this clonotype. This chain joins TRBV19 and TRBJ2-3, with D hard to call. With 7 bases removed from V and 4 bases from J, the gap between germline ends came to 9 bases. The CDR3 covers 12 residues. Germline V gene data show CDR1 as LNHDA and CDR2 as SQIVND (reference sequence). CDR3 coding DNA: TGTGCCAGTAAAGGAGCCCCAGATACGCAGTATTTT. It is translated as CASKGAPDTQYF.

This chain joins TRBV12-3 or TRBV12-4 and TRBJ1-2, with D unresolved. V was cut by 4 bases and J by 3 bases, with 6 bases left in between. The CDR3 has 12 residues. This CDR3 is CASSSDYYGYTF. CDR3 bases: TGTGCCAGCAGTTCCGACTACTATGGCTACACCTTC.

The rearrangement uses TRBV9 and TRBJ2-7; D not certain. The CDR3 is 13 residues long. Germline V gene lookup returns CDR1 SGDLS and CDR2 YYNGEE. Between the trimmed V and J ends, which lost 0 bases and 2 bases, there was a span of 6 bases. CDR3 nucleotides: TGTGCCAGCAGCGTAGGGGTCACCTACGAGCAGTACTTC. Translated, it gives CASSVGVTYEQYF.

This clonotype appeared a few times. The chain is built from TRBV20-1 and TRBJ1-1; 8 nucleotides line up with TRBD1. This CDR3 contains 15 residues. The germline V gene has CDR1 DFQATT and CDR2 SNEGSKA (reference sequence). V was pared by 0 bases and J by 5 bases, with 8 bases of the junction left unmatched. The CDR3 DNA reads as TGCAGTGCTAGAGATTTTACGCAGGGGGCAACTGAAGCTTTCTTT. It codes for CSARDFTQGATEAFF.

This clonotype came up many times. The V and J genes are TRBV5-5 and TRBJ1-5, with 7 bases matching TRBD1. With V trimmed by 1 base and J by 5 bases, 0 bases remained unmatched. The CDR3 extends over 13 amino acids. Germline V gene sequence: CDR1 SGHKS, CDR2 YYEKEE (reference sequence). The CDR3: CASSLTGDQPQHF. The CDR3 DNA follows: TGTGCCAGCAGCTTGACAGGGGATCAGCCCCAGCATTTT.

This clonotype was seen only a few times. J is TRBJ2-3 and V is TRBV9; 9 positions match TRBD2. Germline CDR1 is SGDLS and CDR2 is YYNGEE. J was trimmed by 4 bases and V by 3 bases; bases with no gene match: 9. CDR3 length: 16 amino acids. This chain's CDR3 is CASSEHGTSIPDTQYF. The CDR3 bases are TGTGCCAGCAGCGAGCACGGGACTAGCATTCCAGATACGCAGTATTTT.

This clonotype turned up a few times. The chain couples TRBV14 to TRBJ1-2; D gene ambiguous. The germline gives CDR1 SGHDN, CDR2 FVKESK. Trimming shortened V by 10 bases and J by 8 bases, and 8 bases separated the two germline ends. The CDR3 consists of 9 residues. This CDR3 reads CATGGGYTF. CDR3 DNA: TGTGCCACCGGCGGCGGCTACACCTTC. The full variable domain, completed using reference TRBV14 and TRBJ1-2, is EAGVTQFPSHSVIEKGQTVTLRCDPISGHDNLYWYRRVMGKEIKFLLHFVKESKQDESGMPNNRFLAERTGGTYSTLKVQPAELEDSGVYFCATGGGYTFGSGTRLTVV.

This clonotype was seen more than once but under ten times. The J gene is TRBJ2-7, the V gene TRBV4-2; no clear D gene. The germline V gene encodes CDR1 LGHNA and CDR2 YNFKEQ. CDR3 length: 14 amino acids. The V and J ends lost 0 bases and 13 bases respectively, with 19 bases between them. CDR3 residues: CASSQEELGTEAYF. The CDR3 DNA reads TGTGCCAGCAGCCAAGAAGAGTTGGGAACAGAAGCCTACTTC.

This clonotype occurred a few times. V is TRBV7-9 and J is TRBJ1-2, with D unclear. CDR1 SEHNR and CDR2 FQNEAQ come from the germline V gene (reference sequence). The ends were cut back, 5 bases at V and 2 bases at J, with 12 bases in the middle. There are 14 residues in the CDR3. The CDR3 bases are TGTGCCAGCAGCCTCCTTAGCCGCAACTATGGCTACACCTTC. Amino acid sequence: CASSLLSRNYGYTF.

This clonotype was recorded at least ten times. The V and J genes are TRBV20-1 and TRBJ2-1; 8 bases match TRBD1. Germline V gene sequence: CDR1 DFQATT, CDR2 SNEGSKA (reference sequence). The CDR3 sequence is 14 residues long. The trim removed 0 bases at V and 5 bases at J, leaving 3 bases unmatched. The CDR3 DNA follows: TGCAGTGCTAGAGAACAGGGGGAGGACAATGAGCAGTTCTTC. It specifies CSAREQGEDNEQFF.

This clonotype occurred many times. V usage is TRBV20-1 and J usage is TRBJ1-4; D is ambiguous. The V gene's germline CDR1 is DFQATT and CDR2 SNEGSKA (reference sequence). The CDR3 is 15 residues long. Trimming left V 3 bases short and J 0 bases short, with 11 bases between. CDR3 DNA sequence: TGCAGTGCTAGTGGCGGGTCGGCAACTAATGAAAAACTGTTTTTT. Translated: CSASGGSATNEKLFF.

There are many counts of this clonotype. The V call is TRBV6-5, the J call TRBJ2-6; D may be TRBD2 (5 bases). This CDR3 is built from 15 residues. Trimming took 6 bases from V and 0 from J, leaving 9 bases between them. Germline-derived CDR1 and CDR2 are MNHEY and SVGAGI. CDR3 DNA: TGTGCCAGCAGACGAGACTACTCTGGGGCCAACGTCCTGACTTTC. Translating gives CASRRDYSGANVLTF.

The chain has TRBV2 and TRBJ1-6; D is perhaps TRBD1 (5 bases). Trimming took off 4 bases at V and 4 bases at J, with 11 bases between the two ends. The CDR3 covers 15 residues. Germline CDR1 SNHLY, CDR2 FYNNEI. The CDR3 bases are TGTGCCAGCAGTGCACAGGTCGGATATAATTCACCCCTCCACTTT. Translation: CASSAQVGYNSPLHF.

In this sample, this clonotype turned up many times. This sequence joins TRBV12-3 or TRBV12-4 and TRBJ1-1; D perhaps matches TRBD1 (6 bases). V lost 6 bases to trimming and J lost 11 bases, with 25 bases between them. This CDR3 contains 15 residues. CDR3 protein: CASRDRPSTSRGAFF. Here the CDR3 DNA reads TGTGCCAGCAGAGATAGACCGAGTACTTCGAGGGGGGCTTTCTTT.

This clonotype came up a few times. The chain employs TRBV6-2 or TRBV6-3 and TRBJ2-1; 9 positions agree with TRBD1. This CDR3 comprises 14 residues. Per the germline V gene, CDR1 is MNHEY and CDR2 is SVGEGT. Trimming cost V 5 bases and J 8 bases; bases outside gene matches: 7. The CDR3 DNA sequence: TGTGCCAGCAGTCCAACAGGGGGCTTGGATGAGCAGTTCTTC. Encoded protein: CASSPTGGLDEQFF.

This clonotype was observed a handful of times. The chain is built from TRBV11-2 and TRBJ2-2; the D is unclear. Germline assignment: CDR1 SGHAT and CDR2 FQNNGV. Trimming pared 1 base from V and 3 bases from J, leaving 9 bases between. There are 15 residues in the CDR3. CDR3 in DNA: TGTGCCAGCAGCTTAGCCAACACGGACACCGGGGAGCTGTTTTTT. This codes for CASSLANTDTGELFF.

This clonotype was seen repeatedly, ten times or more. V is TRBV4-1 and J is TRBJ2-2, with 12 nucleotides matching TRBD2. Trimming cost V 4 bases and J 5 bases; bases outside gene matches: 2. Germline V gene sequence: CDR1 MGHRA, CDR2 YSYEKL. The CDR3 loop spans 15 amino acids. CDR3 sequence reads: CASSPGTSGTGELFF. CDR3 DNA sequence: TGCGCCAGCAGCCCTGGGACTAGCGGGACCGGGGAGCTGTTTTTT.

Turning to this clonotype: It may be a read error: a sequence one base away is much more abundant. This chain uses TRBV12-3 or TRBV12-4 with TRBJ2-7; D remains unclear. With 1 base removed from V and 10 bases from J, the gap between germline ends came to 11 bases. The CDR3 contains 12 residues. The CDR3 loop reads CASSLGPPTQYF. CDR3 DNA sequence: TGTGCCAGCAGTTTAGGACCTCCGACTCAGTACTTC.

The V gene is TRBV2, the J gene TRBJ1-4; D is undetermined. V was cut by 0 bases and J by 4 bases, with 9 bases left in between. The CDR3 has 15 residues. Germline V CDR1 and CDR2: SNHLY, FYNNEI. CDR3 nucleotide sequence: TGTGCCAGCAGTGAAGCGTTTGGGAGTAATGAAAAACTGTTTTTT. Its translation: CASSEAFGSNEKLFF.